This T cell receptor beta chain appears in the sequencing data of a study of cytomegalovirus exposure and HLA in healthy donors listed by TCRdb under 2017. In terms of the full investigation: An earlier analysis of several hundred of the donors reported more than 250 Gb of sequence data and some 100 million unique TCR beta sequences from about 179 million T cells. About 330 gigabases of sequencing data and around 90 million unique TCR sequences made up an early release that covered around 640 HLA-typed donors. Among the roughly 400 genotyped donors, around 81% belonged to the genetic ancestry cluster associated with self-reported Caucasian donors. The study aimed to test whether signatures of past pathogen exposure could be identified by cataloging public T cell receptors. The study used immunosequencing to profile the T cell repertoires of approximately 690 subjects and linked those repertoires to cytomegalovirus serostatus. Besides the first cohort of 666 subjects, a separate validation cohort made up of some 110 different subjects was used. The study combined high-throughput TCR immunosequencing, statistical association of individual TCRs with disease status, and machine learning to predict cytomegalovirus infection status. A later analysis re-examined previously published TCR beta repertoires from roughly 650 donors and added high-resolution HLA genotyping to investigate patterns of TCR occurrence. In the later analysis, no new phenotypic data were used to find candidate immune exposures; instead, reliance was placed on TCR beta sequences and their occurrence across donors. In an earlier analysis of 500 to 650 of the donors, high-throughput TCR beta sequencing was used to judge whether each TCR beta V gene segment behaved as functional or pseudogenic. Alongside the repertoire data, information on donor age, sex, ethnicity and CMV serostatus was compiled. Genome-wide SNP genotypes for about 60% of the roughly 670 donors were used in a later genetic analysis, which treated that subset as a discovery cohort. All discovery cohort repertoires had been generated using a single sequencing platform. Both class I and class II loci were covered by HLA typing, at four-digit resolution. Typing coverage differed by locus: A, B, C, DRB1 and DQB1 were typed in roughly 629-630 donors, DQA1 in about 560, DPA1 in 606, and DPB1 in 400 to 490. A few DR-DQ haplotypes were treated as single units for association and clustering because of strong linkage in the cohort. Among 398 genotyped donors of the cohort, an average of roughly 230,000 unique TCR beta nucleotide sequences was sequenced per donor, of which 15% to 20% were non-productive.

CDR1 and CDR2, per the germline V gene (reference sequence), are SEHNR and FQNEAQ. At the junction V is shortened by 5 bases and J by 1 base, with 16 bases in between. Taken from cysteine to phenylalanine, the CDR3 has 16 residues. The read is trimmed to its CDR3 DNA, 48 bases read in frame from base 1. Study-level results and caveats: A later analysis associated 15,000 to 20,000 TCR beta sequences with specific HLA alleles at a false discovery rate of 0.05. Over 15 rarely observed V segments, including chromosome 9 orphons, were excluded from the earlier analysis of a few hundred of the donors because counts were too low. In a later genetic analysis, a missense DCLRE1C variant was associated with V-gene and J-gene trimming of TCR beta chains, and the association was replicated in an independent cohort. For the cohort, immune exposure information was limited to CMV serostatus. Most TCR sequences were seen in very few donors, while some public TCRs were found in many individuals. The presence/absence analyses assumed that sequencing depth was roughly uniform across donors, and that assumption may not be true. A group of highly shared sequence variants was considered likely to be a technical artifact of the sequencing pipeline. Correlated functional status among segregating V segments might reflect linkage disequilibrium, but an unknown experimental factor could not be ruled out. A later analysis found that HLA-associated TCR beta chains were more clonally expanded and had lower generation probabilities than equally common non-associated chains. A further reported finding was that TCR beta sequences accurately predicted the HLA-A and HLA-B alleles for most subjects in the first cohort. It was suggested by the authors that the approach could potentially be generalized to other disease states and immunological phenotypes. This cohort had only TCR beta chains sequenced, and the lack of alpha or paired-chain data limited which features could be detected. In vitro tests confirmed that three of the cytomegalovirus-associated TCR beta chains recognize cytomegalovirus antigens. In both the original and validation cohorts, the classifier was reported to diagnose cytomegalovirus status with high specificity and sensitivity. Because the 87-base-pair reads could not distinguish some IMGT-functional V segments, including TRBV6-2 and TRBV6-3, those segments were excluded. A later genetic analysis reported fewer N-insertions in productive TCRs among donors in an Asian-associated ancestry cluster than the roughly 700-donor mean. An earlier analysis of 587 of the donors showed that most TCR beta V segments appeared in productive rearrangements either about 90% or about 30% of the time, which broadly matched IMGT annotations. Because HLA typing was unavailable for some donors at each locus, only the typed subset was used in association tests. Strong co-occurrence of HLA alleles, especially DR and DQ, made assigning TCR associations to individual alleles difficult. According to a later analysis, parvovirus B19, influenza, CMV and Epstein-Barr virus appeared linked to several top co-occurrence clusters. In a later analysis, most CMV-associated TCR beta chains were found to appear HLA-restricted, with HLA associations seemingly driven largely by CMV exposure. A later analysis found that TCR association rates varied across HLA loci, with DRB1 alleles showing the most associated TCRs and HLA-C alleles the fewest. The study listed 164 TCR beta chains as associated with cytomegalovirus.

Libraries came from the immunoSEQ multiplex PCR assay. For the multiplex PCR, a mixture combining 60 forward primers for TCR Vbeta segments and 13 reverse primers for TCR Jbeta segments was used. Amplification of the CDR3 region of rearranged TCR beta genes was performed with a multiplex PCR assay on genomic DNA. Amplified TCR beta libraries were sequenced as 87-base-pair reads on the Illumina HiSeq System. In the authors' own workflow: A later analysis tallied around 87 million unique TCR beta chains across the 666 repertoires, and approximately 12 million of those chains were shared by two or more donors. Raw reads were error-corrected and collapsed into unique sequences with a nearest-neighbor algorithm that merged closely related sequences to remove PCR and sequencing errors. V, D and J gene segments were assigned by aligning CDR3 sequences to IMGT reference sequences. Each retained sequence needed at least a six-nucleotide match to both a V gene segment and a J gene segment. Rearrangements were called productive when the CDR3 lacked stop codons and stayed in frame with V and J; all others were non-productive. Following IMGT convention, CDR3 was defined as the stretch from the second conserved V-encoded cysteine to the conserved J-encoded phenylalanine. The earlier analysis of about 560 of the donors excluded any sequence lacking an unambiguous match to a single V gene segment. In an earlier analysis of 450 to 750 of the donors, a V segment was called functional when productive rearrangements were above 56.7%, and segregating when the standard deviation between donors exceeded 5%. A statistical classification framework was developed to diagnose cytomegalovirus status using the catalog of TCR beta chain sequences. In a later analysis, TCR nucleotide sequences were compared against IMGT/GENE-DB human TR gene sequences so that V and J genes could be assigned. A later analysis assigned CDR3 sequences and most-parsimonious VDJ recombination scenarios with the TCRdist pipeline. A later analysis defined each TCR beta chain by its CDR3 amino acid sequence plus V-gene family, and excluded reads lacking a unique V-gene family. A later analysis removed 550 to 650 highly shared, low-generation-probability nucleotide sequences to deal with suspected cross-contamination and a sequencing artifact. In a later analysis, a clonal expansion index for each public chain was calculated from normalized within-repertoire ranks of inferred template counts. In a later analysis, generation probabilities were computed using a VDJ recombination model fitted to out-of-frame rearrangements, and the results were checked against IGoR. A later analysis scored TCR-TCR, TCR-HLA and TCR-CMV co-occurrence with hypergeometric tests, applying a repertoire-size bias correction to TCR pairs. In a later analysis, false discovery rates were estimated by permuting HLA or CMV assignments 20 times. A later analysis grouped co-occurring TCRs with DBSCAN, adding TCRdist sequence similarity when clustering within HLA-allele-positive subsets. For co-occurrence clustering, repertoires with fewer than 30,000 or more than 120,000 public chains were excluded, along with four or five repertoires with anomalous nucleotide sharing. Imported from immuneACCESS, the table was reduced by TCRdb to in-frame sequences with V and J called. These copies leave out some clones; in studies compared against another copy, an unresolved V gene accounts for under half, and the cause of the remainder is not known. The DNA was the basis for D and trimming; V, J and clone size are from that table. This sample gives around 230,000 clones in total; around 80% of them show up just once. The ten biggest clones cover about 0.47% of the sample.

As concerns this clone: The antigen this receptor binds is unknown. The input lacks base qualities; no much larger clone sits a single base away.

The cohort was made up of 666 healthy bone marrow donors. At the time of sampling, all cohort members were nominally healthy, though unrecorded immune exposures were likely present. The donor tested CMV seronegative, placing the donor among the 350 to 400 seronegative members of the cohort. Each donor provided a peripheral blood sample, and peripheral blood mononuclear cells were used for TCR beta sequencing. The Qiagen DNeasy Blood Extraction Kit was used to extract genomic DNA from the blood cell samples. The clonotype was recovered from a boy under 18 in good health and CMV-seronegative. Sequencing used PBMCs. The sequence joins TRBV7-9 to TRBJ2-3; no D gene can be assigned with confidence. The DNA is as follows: TGTGCCAGCAGCCGTAAGAGAGCTCGGGGCACAGATACGCAGTATTTT. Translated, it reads CASSRKRARGTDTQYF.